The 27 T cell receptor beta chains in this list originate from one sample, sequenced in a study of CXCR3-negative and CXCR3-positive naive CD8 T cells. Broader study findings: Relative to CXCR3-negative naive cells, CXCR3-positive naive cells had more hydrophobic TRB CDR3s.

No antigen has been identified for these receptors. UMI-labeled 5' RACE yielded the TRB cDNA libraries. One entry per CDR3 protein, without DNA, is what TCRdb gives after re-calling the 5' RACE reads. Here the sample table reports some 140,000 distinct CDR3 sequences. The sample comprised naive CXCR3+ CD8+ T cells from blood. Sample subset: CD45RO-CCR7+CD27+CD95- naive CD8+ T cells expressing CXCR3 (TNR3+). These receptors originate from a human donor in good health. Some clones in this sample may be carry-over from other donors' samples.

The CDR3 loop reads CASSFGTGIPYEQYF. The chain links TRBV5-6 to TRBJ2-7; TCRdb indicates TRBD1, and absent DNA this call remains unverified. The CDR3 is 15 amino acids. Germline CDR1 SGHDT, CDR2 YYEEEE. Full variable domain (missing parts from reference TRBV5-6 and TRBJ2-7): DAGVTQSPTHLIKTRGQQVTLRCSPKSGHDTVSWYQQALGQGPQFIFQYYEEEERQRGNFPDRFSGHQFPNYSSELNVNALLLGDSALYLCASSFGTGIPYEQYFGPGTRLTVT.

The V gene is TRBV9, the J gene TRBJ2-1; TCRdb's assignment of TRBD2 cannot be checked, as there is no DNA. This CDR3 is built from 16 residues. Germline V gene sequence: CDR1 SGDLS, CDR2 YYNGEE. CDR3 region: CASSGTGTSKVHEQFF.

This chain links TRBV29-1 with TRBJ1-2; TCRdb picks TRBD1, but there is no DNA to check that call. The CDR3 loop spans 14 amino acids. CDR1 is SQVTM, CDR2 ANQGSEA, per germline. The CDR3 reads CSVEGDRGGYGYTF.

This CDR3 reads CSVARGTGELFF. The rearrangement uses TRBV29-1 and TRBJ2-2; TCRdb proposes TRBD1, but this gene call is untestable without DNA. The CDR3 has 12 residues. Germline-derived CDR1 and CDR2 are SQVTM and ANQGSEA.

The chain carries TRBV25-1 and TRBJ1-1; TCRdb outputs TRBD1, but without DNA this stays unchecked. The CDR3 length is 12 residues. Germline V lookup: CDR1 MGHDK, CDR2 SYGVNS. The CDR3 spells CASSDSGILTFF. The full variable domain, completed using reference TRBV25-1 and TRBJ1-1, is EADIYQTPRYLVIGTGKKITLECSQTMGHDKMYWYQQDPGMELHLIHYSYGVNSTEKGDLSSESTVSRIRTEHFPLTLESARPSHTSQYLCASSDSGILTFFGQGTRLTVV.

V is TRBV4-1 and J is TRBJ2-3; the TRBD1 assignment by TCRdb is unverifiable without DNA. The V gene's germline CDR1 is MGHRA and CDR2 YSYEKL. This CDR3 spans 17 amino acids. This CDR3 is CASSGPGQGSSTDTQYF.

This chain uses TRBV7-2 with TRBJ2-7. Germline V gene lookup returns CDR1 SGHTA and CDR2 FQGNSA. The CDR3 is 14 amino acids. The CDR3 is CASSYTGGSYEQYF.

This chain joins TRBV28 and TRBJ2-3; the D call from TCRdb, TRBD1, cannot be confirmed without DNA. CDR3 length: 16 residues. Germline CDR1 and CDR2: MDHEN and SYDVKM. CDR3 amino acids: CASSLGVRVFTDTQYF. Variable domain in full (rest from reference TRBV28 and TRBJ2-3): DVKVTQSSRYLVKRTGEKVFLECVQDMDHENMFWYRQDPGLGLRLIYFSYDVKMKEKGDIPEGYSVSREKKERFSLILESASTNQTSMYLCASSLGVRVFTDTQYFGPGTRLTVL.

V gene TRBV20-1 combines with J gene TRBJ2-7; TCRdb's D call of TRBD1 is untestable without DNA. Germline loops: CDR1 DFQATT, CDR2 SNEGSKA (reference sequence). The CDR3 is made up of 14 amino acids. The CDR3 sequence: CSAPPDSTNYEQYF.

The genes are TRBV10-2 and TRBJ2-1; the D gene TCRdb calls, TRBD1, cannot be checked with no DNA. Germline V CDR1 and CDR2: WSHSY, SAAADI. The CDR3 is made up of 13 amino acids. CDR3 region: CATWDRLHNEQFF.

This chain joins TRBV5-6 and TRBJ1-1. Germline V gene sequence: CDR1 SGHDT, CDR2 YYEEEE. The CDR3 spans 12 residues. CDR3 loop: CASSLLNTEAFF.

The chain has TRBV9 and TRBJ1-6; TCRdb indicates TRBD1, and absent DNA this call remains unverified. CDR3 length: 17 amino acids. The germline CDR1 and CDR2 sequences are SGDLS and YYNGEE. The CDR3 loop reads CASSVGDRAFGNSPLHF.

This sequence joins TRBV2 and TRBJ1-6; TCRdb returns TRBD1, unconfirmable since there is no DNA. The germline V gene encodes CDR1 SNHLY and CDR2 FYNNEI. The length of the CDR3 is 13 residues. The CDR3 here is CASKGTANSPLHF.

The V and J genes are TRBV12-2 and TRBJ1-1. TRBV12-2 is a listed pseudogene. This CDR3 has 15 amino acids. The chain's CDR3 is CASRLNEAGSAEAFF.

V gene TRBV15 combines with J gene TRBJ2-3; absent DNA, TCRdb's TRBD2 call cannot be checked. CDR1 is LNHNV and CDR2 is YYDKDF in the germline V gene (reference sequence). The length of the CDR3 is 13 residues. The CDR3 loop is CATSGLAGGSQYF.

This chain connects TRBV29-1 to TRBJ2-1; there is no DNA to check the TCRdb D call of TRBD2. The CDR3 runs to 14 residues. The germline CDR1 and CDR2 sequences are SQVTM and ANQGSEA. This CDR3 is CSVEGARSYNEQFF.

The chain is built from TRBV7-6 and TRBJ2-1. Germline lookup yields CDR1 SGHVS and CDR2 FNYEAQ. This CDR3 contains 17 residues. CDR3 loop: CASSLTTGRSSYNEQFF. Filled out from reference TRBV7-6 and TRBJ2-1, the complete variable domain reads GAGVSQSPRYKVTKRGQDVALRCDPISGHVSLYWYRQALGQGPEFLTYFNYEAQQDKSGLPNDRFSAERPEGSISTLTIQRTEQRDSAMYRCASSLTTGRSSYNEQFFGPGTRLTVL.

The chain has TRBV27 and TRBJ2-1; TCRdb's D call, TRBD1, is unchecked because there is no DNA. Germline V CDR1 and CDR2: MNHEY, SMNVEV (reference sequence). The CDR3 is made up of 14 amino acids. The CDR3 loop is CASTLAAGGNEQFF.

This CDR3 reads CASSDGLAVEQYF. This chain joins TRBV6-2 or TRBV6-3 and TRBJ2-7; TCRdb returns TRBD2, unconfirmable since there is no DNA. The germline V gene encodes CDR1 MNHEY and CDR2 SVGEGT. The CDR3 spans 13 residues.

V is TRBV7-6 and J is TRBJ2-2. The CDR3 is 12 residues long. Germline loops: CDR1 SGHVS, CDR2 FNYEAQ. The CDR3 sequence: CASSGNTGELFF.

The genes are TRBV6-2 or TRBV6-3 and TRBJ1-1; no DNA is available, so the TRBD1 call from TCRdb remains unchecked. Looked up from germline, CDR1 is MNHEY and CDR2 is SVGEGT. The CDR3 loop spans 13 amino acids. This CDR3 reads CASSFRDNTEAFF.

The genes are TRBV12-3 or TRBV12-4 and TRBJ1-1. The CDR3 loop spans 13 amino acids. The CDR3 reads CASSFALNTEAFF.

The gene calls are TRBV28 and TRBJ2-4; no DNA is available, so the TRBD1 call from TCRdb remains unchecked. The CDR3 extends over 13 amino acids. The germline V gene encodes CDR1 MDHEN and CDR2 SYDVKM. The CDR3: CASSNLPGHVEYF.

The rearrangement uses TRBV28 and TRBJ2-1; the TRBD2 assignment by TCRdb is unverifiable without DNA. CDR3 length equals 16 residues. Looked up from germline, CDR1 is MDHEN and CDR2 is SYDVKM. CDR3 sequence reads: CASGGLAGGPNDEQFF.

The chain recombines TRBV28 with TRBJ2-7; TCRdb returns TRBD1, unconfirmable since there is no DNA. The germline gives CDR1 MDHEN, CDR2 SYDVKM. CDR3 length: 12 residues. The chain's CDR3 is CASSRGGDEQYF. Full variable domain (outside the CDR3, taken from reference TRBV28 and TRBJ2-7): DVKVTQSSRYLVKRTGEKVFLECVQDMDHENMFWYRQDPGLGLRLIYFSYDVKMKEKGDIPEGYSVSREKKERFSLILESASTNQTSMYLCASSRGGDEQYFGPGTRLTVT.

The rearrangement joins TRBV7-9 to TRBJ1-2; lacking DNA, the TRBD1 call made by TCRdb goes unchecked. The CDR3 is 14 residues long. In germline, CDR1 is SEHNR, CDR2 FQNEAQ (reference sequence). The CDR3: CASTPKGEDYGYTF.

This CDR3 reads CASSTPGGATYEQYF. The chain links TRBV27 to TRBJ2-7; absent DNA, TCRdb's TRBD1 call cannot be checked. The CDR3 consists of 15 residues. Germline V CDR1 and CDR2: MNHEY, SMNVEV (reference sequence).